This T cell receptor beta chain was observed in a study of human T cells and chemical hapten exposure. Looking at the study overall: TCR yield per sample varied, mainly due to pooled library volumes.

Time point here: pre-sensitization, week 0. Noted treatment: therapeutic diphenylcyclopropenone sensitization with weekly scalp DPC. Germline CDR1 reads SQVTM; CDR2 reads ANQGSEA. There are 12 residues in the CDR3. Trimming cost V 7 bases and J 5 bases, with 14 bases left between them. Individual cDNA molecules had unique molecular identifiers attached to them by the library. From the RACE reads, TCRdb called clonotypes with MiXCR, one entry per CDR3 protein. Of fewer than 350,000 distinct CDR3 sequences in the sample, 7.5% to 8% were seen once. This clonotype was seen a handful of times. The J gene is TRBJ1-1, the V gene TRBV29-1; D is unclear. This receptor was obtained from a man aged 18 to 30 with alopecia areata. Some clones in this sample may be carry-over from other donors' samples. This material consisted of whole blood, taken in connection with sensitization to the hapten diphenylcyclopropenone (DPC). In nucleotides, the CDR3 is TGCAGCGGTAAAGAGGTCGGAACTGAAGCTTTCTTT. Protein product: CSGKEVGTEAFF.